This TCR beta chain was documented in a study of graft-versus-host responses after intestinal transplantation. The CDR3 length is 14 residues. The junction had 4 bases not matched to a gene; V was cut back by 3 bases and J by 3 bases. Germline loops: CDR1 SGHNT, CDR2 YENEEA. TCRdb's table, derived via immunoSEQ multiplex PCR, lists solely in-frame clones and lacks some. Of 20,000 to 25,000 clones listed, about 41% are singletons. The table lists this clone with a few counts. Plates contained approximately 200,000 CFSE-labeled responder cells and approximately 200,000 irradiated, violet-dye-labeled stimulator cells. Proliferating responders of the CD3+CD4+ and CD3+CD8+ phenotypes with low CFSE were sorted after the reaction.

The source was alloreactive CD8+ T cells from a mixed lymphocyte reaction culture, collected before transplantation. The subset here: CFSE-low proliferating T cells sorted from roughly 6-day pre-transplant mixed lymphocyte reaction (GvH or HvG direction). This clonotype originated in a human patient who was an organ donor for intestinal transplantation. J is TRBJ1-2 and V is TRBV11-3, with 7 positions matching TRBD1. As DNA, the CDR3 is TGTGCCAGCAGCTTGGCGGGACAGCACTATGGCTACACCTTC. Translation gives CASSLAGQHYGYTF.